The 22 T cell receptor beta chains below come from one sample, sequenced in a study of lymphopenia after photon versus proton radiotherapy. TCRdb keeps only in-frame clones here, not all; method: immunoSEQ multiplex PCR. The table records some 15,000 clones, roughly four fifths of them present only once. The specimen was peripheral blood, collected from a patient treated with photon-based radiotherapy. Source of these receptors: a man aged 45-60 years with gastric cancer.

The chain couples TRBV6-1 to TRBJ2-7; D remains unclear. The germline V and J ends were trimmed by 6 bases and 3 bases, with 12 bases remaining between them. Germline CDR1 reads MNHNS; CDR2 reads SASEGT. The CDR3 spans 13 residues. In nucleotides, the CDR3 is TGTGCCAGCAGATTGGGAATCGGCTACGAGCAGTACTTC. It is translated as CASRLGIGYEQYF.

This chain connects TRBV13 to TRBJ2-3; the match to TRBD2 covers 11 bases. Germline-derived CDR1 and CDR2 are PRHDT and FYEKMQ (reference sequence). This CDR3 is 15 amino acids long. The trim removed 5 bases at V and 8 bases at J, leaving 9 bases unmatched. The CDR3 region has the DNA TGTGCCAGCAGCACAACACTAGCGGGGGATGTTACGCAGTATTTT. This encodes CASSTTLAGDVTQYF.

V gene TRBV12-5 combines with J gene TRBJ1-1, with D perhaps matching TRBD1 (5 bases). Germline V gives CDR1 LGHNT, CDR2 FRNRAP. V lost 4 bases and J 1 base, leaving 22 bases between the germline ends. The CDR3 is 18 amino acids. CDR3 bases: TGTGCTAGTGGTTCGCGACCGGTAGGGACTCTCGAGAACACTGAAGCTTTCTTT. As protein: CASGSRPVGTLENTEAFF.

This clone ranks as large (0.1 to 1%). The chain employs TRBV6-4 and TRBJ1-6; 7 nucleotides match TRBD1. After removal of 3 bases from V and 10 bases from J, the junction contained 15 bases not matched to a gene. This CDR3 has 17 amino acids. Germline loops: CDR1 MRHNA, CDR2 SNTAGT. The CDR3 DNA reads TGTGCCAGCAGTGAAACCCATCTGACAGGGATGGGATCACCCCTCCACTTT. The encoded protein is CASSETHLTGMGSPLHF.

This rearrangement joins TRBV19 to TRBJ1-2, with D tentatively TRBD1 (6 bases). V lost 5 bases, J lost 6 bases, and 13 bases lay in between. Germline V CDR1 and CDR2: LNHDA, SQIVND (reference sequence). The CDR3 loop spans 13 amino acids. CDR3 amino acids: CASSSLGANGYTF. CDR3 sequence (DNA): TGTGCCAGTAGTTCCCTGGGGGCGAATGGCTACACCTTC.

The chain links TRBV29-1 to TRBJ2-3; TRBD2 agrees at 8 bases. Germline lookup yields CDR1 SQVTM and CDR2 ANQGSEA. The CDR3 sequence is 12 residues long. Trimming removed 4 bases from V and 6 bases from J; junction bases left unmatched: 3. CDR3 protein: CSVGQRGDTQYF. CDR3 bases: TGCAGCGTTGGTCAGCGGGGGGATACGCAGTATTTT.

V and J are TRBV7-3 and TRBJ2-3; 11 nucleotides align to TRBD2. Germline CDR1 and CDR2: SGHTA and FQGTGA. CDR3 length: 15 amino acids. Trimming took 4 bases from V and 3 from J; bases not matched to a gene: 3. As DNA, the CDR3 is TGTGCCAGCAGCTCACTAGCGGGGGAAACAGATACGCAGTATTTT. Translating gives CASSSLAGETDTQYF.

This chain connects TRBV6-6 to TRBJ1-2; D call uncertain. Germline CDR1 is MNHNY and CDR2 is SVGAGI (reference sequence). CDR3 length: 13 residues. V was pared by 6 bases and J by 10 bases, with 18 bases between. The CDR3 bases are TGTGCCAGCAGGACCGATCAAGTCTCTGACTACACCTTC. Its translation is CASRTDQVSDYTF.

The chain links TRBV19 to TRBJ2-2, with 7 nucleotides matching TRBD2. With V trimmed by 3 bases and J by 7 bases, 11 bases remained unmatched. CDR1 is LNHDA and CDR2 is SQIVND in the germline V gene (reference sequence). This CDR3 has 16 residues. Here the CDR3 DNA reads TGTGCCAGTAGTATTTCGGGGGGTTCTTGGGGCGGGGAGCTGTTTTTT. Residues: CASSISGGSWGGELFF.

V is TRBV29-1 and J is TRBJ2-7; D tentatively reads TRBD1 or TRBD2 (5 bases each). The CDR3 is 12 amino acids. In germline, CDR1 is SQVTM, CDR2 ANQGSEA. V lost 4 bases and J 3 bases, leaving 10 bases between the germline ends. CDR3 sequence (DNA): TGCAGCGTTGGAGGGGCCGGCTACGAGCAGTACTTC. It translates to CSVGGAGYEQYF.

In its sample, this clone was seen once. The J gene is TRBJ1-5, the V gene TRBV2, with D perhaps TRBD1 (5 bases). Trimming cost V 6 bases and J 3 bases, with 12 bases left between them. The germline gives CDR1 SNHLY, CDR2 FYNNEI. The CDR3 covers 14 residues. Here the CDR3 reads CASRGDSPNQPQHF. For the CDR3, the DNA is TGTGCCAGCAGGGGAGACAGTCCCAATCAGCCCCAGCATTTT.

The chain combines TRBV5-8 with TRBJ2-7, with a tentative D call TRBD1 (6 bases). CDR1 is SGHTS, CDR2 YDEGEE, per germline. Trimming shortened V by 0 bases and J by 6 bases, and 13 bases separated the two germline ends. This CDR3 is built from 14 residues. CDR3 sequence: CASSLGGNRVEQYF. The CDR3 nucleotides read TGTGCCAGCAGCTTGGGTGGCAACAGGGTCGAGCAGTACTTC. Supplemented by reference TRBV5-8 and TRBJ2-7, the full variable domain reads EAGVTQSPTHLIKTRGQQATLRCSPISGHTSVYWYQQALGLGLQFLLWYDEGEERNRGNFPPRFSGRQFPNYSSELNVNALELEDSALYLCASSLGGNRVEQYFGPGTRLTVT.

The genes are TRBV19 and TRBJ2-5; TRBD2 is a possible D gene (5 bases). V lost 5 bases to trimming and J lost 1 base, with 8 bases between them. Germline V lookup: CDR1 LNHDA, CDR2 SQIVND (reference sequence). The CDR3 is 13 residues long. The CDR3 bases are TGTGCCAGTAGTGGTAGCGTCCAAGAGACCCAGTACTTC. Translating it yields CASSGSVQETQYF.

This CDR3 is CASSPADSSRETQYF. The DNA of the CDR3 is TGTGCCAGCAGCCCGGCGGACTCCTCGCGGGAGACCCAGTACTTC. J is TRBJ2-5 and V is TRBV11-2; TRBD2 is a possible D gene (5 bases). This CDR3 is 15 amino acids long. Germline V gene sequence: CDR1 SGHAT, CDR2 FQNNGV. Trimming cost V 5 bases and J 5 bases, with 18 bases left between them.

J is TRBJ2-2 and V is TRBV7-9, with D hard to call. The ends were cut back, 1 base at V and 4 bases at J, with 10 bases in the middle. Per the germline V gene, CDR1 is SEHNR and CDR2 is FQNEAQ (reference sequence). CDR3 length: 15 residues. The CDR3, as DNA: TGTGCCAGCAGCTTAGGGGTAGTTGCCACCGGGGAGCTGTTTTTT. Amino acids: CASSLGVVATGELFF.

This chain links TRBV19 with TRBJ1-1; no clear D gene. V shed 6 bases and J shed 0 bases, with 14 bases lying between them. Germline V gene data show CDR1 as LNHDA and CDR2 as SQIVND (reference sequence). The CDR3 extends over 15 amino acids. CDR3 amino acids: CASSLSPVMNTEAFF. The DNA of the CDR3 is TGTGCCAGTAGCCTCAGCCCCGTTATGAACACTGAAGCTTTCTTT.

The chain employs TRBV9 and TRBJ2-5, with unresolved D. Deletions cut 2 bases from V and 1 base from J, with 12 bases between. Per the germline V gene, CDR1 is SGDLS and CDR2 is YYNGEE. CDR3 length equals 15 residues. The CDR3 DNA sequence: TGTGCCAGCAGCGTCAACCAGAACCCCCAAGAGACCCAGTACTTC. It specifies CASSVNQNPQETQYF.

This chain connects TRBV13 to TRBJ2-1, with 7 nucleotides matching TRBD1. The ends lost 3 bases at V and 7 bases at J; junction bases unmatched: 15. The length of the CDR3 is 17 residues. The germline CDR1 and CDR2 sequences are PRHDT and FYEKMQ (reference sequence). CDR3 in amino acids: CASSFMIGTGARNEQFF. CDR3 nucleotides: TGTGCCAGCAGCTTTATGATCGGAACAGGGGCACGTAATGAGCAGTTCTTC.

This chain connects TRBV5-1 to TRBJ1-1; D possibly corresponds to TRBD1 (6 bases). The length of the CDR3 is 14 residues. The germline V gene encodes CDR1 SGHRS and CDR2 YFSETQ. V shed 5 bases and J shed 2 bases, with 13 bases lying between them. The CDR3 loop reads CASSIQGRNTEAFF. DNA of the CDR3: TGCGCCAGCAGTATACAGGGTCGAAACACTGAAGCTTTCTTT.

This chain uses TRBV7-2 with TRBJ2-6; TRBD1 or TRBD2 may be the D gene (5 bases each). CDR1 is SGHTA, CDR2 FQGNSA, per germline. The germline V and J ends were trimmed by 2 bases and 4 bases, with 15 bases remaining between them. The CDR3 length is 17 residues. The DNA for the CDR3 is TGTGCCAGCAGCTTAACCGAGGGGATGAAGGGGGCCAACGTCCTGACTTTC. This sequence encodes CASSLTEGMKGANVLTF.

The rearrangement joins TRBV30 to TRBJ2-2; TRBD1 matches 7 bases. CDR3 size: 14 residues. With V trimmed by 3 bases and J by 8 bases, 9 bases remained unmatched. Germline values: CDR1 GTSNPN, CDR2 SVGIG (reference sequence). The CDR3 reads CAWRSRGFKGELFF. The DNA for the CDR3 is TGTGCCTGGAGGAGCAGGGGGTTCAAAGGGGAGCTGTTTTTT.

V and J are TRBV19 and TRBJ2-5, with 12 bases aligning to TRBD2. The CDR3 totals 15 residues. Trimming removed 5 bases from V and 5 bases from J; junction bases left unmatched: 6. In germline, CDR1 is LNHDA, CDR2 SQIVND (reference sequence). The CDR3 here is CASSSLAGGVETQYF. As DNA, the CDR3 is TGTGCCAGTAGTTCACTAGCGGGGGGCGTGGAGACCCAGTACTTC.